These 18 T cell receptor beta chains originate from one sample sequenced in a study of blood T cell repertoires in COVID-19. The table came from immunoSEQ multiplex PCR; TCRdb's copy has only in-frame clones and leaves some out. The sample lists more than 250,000 clones; around 87% were seen once. Sequencing used peripheral blood. The source of these receptors is a man in his fifties with active or convalescent COVID-19.

The V and J genes are TRBV3-1 (or the pseudogene TRBV3-2) and TRBJ1-2, with 7 bases matching TRBD1. Germline V gene lookup returns CDR1 LGHDT and CDR2 YNNKEL (reference sequence). With V trimmed by 3 bases and J by 3 bases, 10 bases remained unmatched. The CDR3 length is 16 residues. As DNA, the CDR3 is TGTGCCAGCAGCCAGACATTGGACAGGAATGACTATGGCTACACCTTC. Translation: CASSQTLDRNDYGYTF.

The chain employs TRBV28 and TRBJ2-1; 9 nucleotides agree with TRBD1. In germline, CDR1 is MDHEN, CDR2 SYDVKM. The CDR3 totals 17 residues. V lost 5 bases, J lost 0 bases, and 8 bases stayed unmatched. For the CDR3, the DNA is TGTGCCAGCAGTCCCTCAGGACAGGGGAGCTCCTACAATGAGCAGTTCTTC. Protein sequence: CASSPSGQGSSYNEQFF.

The chain couples TRBV5-4 to TRBJ2-2; D gene ambiguous. V gave up 0 bases and J gave up 3 bases, with 12 bases separating them. The CDR3 contains 16 residues. CDR1 is SGHNT and CDR2 is YYREEE in the germline V gene (reference sequence). In DNA form, the CDR3 reads TGTGCCAGCAGCTTGGGCGCAGGTTTAGACACCGGGGAGCTGTTTTTT. Its translation is CASSLGAGLDTGELFF.

The chain is built from TRBV6-6 and TRBJ2-7, with 7 bases identical to TRBD1. With 5 bases clipped from V and 6 bases from J, the junction kept 4 bases outside the gene matches. CDR1 is MNHNY and CDR2 is SVGAGI in the germline V gene (reference sequence). This CDR3 has 12 residues. The CDR3 coding sequence is TGTGCCAGCAGTACAACAGGGGTCGAGCAGTACTTC. Its translation: CASSTTGVEQYF.

A note on this clone: Other DNA sequences within the sample encode an identical CDR3. The V gene is TRBV7-9, the J gene TRBJ2-7; D gene unclear. From germline, CDR1 is SEHNR and CDR2 FQNEAQ (reference sequence). This CDR3 spans 12 amino acids. V shed 4 bases and J shed 1 base, with 5 bases lying between them. For the CDR3, the DNA is TGTGCCAGCAGCTCCTTATCCTACGAGCAGTACTTC. Its translation is CASSSLSYEQYF.

The V and J genes are TRBV12-5 and TRBJ2-5; D possibly corresponds to TRBD1 (6 bases). The CDR3 is 17 amino acids. Trimming took off 5 bases at V and 1 base at J, with 20 bases between the two ends. CDR1 LGHNT and CDR2 FRNRAP come from the germline V gene. CDR3 amino acids: CASGLGAGQLTQETQYF. CDR3 nucleotides: TGTGCTAGTGGTCTCGGAGCCGGACAGTTAACCCAAGAGACCCAGTACTTC. Drawing the rest from reference TRBV12-5 and TRBJ2-5, the complete variable domain is DARVTQTPRHKVTEMGQEVTMRCQPILGHNTVFWYRQTMMQGLELLAYFRNRAPLDDSGMPKDRFSAEMPDATLATLKIQPSEPRDSAVYFCASGLGAGQLTQETQYFGPGTRLLVL.

V is TRBV28 and J is TRBJ1-3; D is perhaps TRBD1 (5 bases). Germline lookup yields CDR1 MDHEN and CDR2 SYDVKM. Trimming took off 5 bases at V and 2 bases at J, with 13 bases between the two ends. The CDR3 is 15 amino acids. The CDR3: CASSLIDRAGNTIYF. The CDR3, as DNA: TGTGCCAGCAGTCTAATTGACAGAGCTGGAAACACCATATATTTT.

Turning to this clone: The same CDR3 is also encoded by other DNA sequences in this sample. The J gene is TRBJ2-7, the V gene TRBV5-1; 9 nucleotides align to TRBD1. The germline V gene encodes CDR1 SGHRS and CDR2 YFSETQ. J lost 2 bases, V lost 4 bases, and 4 bases had no gene match. This CDR3 is built from 14 residues. The CDR3 region has the DNA TGCGCCAGCAGCCAAGGGGACAGGGCCTACGAGCAGTACTTC. Amino acid sequence: CASSQGDRAYEQYF.

This chain joins TRBV24-1 and TRBJ2-1; weak D call: TRBD2 (6 bases). Germline CDR1 and CDR2: KGHDR and SFDVKD. The V end was cut by 5 bases, the J end by 1 base, with 11 bases between. The length of the CDR3 is 15 residues. The CDR3 nucleotides are TGTGCCACCAGTGGGGGGACTCCTTCCTACAATGAGCAGTTCTTC. Its translation is CATSGGTPSYNEQFF.

This rearrangement joins TRBV2 to TRBJ2-7; weak D call: TRBD2 (5 bases). The germline V gene has CDR1 SNHLY and CDR2 FYNNEI. V was clipped by 7 bases and J by 2 bases, with 21 bases between them. CDR3 length equals 16 residues. The CDR3 region has the DNA TGTGCCAGCACCCTTGAGGGCCCTCGAGATACCTACGAGCAGTACTTC. This codes for CASTLEGPRDTYEQYF.

CDR3 sequence: CASSFSRGQPNTEAFF. The CDR3 nucleotides read TGTGCCAGCAGCTTTTCGCGAGGACAGCCGAACACTGAAGCTTTCTTT. The rearrangement joins TRBV7-9 to TRBJ1-1, with D maybe TRBD1 (6 bases). Germline V gene sequence: CDR1 SEHNR, CDR2 FQNEAQ (reference sequence). The CDR3 sequence is 16 residues long. Trimming pared 3 bases from V and 1 base from J, leaving 15 bases between.

This clone appeared a single time. The CDR3 is CASSQDGGTGTEKLFF. CDR3 nucleotide sequence: TGTGCCAGCAGTCAAGATGGAGGGACAGGGACGGAAAAACTGTTTTTT. The chain combines TRBV27 with TRBJ1-4; 9 bases line up with TRBD1. V lost 5 bases to trimming and J lost 8 bases; unmatched junction nucleotides: 12. This CDR3 has 16 amino acids. Germline loops: CDR1 MNHEY, CDR2 SMNVEV (reference sequence). Combining the CDR3 with reference TRBV27 and TRBJ1-4 gives the whole variable domain EAQVTQNPRYLITVTGKKLTVTCSQNMNHEYMSWYRQDPGLGLRQIYYSMNVEVTDKGDVPEGYKVSRKEKRNFPLILESPSPNQTSLYFCASSQDGGTGTEKLFFGSGTQLSVL.

The chain couples TRBV2 to TRBJ1-3; no clear D gene. Germline loops: CDR1 SNHLY, CDR2 FYNNEI. Trimming pared 4 bases from V and 0 bases from J, leaving 7 bases between. This CDR3 region has 14 residues. Here the CDR3 reads CASSGSSSGNTIYF. CDR3 DNA sequence: TGTGCCAGCAGTGGTTCTAGCTCTGGAAACACCATATATTTT.

The chain joins TRBV19 to TRBJ2-1, with 8 bases fitting TRBD2. Germline CDR1 LNHDA, CDR2 SQIVND (reference sequence). Trimming removed 3 bases from V and 5 bases from J; junction bases left unmatched: 9. This CDR3 is 16 amino acids long. CDR3 coding DNA: TGTGCCAGTAGTATTGACACCGGGGGGGCCCACAATGAGCAGTTCTTC. This sequence encodes CASSIDTGGAHNEQFF.

J is TRBJ2-1 and V is TRBV6-6, with 8 nucleotides matching TRBD2. V dropped 6 bases and J dropped 9; count of bases not matched to a gene: 16. The germline CDR1 and CDR2 sequences are MNHNY and SVGAGI (reference sequence). The CDR3 contains 16 residues. Here the CDR3 reads CASSRGGGSWSSEQFF. The CDR3, as DNA: TGTGCCAGCAGCCGGGGCGGGGGGTCTTGGTCCAGTGAGCAGTTCTTC.

This chain links TRBV9 with TRBJ1-1; perhaps TRBD1 as D (6 bases). The V end was cut by 0 bases, the J end by 4 bases, with 13 bases between. The CDR3 is made up of 15 amino acids. CDR1 and CDR2 (germline): SGDLS, YYNGEE. The CDR3: CASSVGPRDITEAFF. The CDR3 DNA follows: TGTGCCAGCAGCGTAGGTCCCCGGGACATCACTGAAGCTTTCTTT.

This clone was counted once. The chain recombines TRBV9 with TRBJ2-3; the D gene is possibly TRBD2 (7 bases). Germline CDR1 and CDR2: SGDLS and YYNGEE. The CDR3 length is 15 residues. V lost 6 bases and J 0 bases, leaving 14 bases between the germline ends. Written as DNA, the CDR3 is TGTGCCAGCACCCCCGGGGGGCGGAGCACAGATACGCAGTATTTT. Its protein product is CASTPGGRSTDTQYF.

The chain uses TRBV3-1 (or the pseudogene TRBV3-2) and TRBJ2-5; 11 positions match TRBD2. The length of the CDR3 is 16 residues. CDR1 LGHDT and CDR2 YNNKEL come from the germline V gene (reference sequence). With V trimmed by 1 base and J by 4 bases, 5 bases remained unmatched. The CDR3 sequence is CASSQGSGGAGETQYF. DNA for the CDR3: TGTGCCAGCAGCCAAGGTAGCGGGGGGGCCGGAGAGACCCAGTACTTC.